This TCR beta chain was found in a study of CD8 T cells in Susac syndrome. CDR3 length: 13 residues. The V gene end was trimmed by 10 bases and the J gene end by 5 bases; junction bases not matched to a gene: 10. Germline V lookup: CDR1 MNHNY, CDR2 SVGAGI (reference sequence). An input of roughly 0.5 to 1 ug of RNA was subjected to reverse transcription using random hexamers. Amplification of TCR beta CDR3 used immunoSEQ multiplex PCR across 54 Vbeta and 13 Jbeta. In TCRdb, the immunoSEQ multiplex PCR reads were re-called with MiXCR into one record per CDR3 protein. This sample has roughly 160,000 distinct CDR3 sequences, with approximately 94% found just once.

The specimen sequenced was CD4+ T cells from PBMCs. This chain joins TRBV6-6 and TRBJ2-5, with 7 bases identical to TRBD2. This TCR derives from a human donor with Susac syndrome. CDR3 coding DNA: TGTGCCACCACCTGGGGGGGGATGGAGACCCAGTACTTC. Its translation: CATTWGGMETQYF.